This note documents a single TCR beta chain sequence. As yet, its antigen is unknown. These data come from a study of T cell responses to AZD1222 COVID-19 vaccine. The protocol was immunoSEQ multiplex PCR, while the TCRdb copy is restricted to in-frame clones and leaves out a portion. The sample comprises 150,000 to 200,000 clones, approximately 90% of which are singletons, and roughly 1.4% rests with the top ten. Trimming removed 5 bases from V and 0 bases from J, with 13 bases in between. The CDR3 totals 16 residues. Germline assignment: CDR1 LNHDA and CDR2 SQIVND (reference sequence). Findings of the study overall: Sampling that yielded the repertoires occurred only after the peak T cell response.

The sequences come from peripheral blood, collected 28 days after the second AZD1222 dose. V gene TRBV19 combines with J gene TRBJ2-2, with D tentatively TRBD1 (6 bases). The sequence came from an adult who received the AZD1222 COVID-19 vaccine. The CDR3 spells CASSSYRQANTGELFF. CDR3 bases: TGTGCCAGTAGTTCCTACAGACAGGCGAACACCGGGGAGCTGTTTTTT.